This is a list of T cell receptor beta chains from one sample in a study of T cell responses to AZD1222 COVID-19 vaccine. TCRdb's table, derived via immunoSEQ multiplex PCR, lists solely in-frame clones and lacks some. Among tens of thousands of clones listed, about 91% were seen once. The sample here was peripheral blood, taken 28 days after the second dose of the MenACWY control vaccine. The receptors were sampled from an adult who received the MenACWY meningococcal vaccine as a control. The CDR3 runs from the conserved cysteine through the conserved F or W. D genes are given only for firm matches. The listing skips clone size in some rows; elsewhere it reads once, few, many or a size class.

D gene	clone size	V gene	J gene	CDR3 DNA	CDR3 protein
.	.	TRBV6-5	TRBJ2-5	TGTGCCAGCAGTTACACTGGGGGCTGGACCCAGTACTTC	CASSYTGGWTQYF
TRBD1	.	TRBV7-3	TRBJ2-6	TGTGCCAGCAGCATCGGACAGGGGAGGTCTGGGGCCAACGTCCTGACTTTC	CASSIGQGRSGANVLTF
TRBD1	.	TRBV28	TRBJ1-2	TGTGCCAGCAGCGAACAGGGGGAGTTTGATGGCTACACCTTC	CASSEQGEFDGYTF
.	.	TRBV4-1	TRBJ1-2	TGCGCCAGCAGCCAAGAGTTTTCGGATGGCTACACCTTC	CASSQEFSDGYTF
TRBD1	.	TRBV7-2	TRBJ2-5	TGTGCCAGCAGCCCACATGGCGGACAGGGAGAGACCCAGTACTTC	CASSPHGGQGETQYF
TRBD1	.	TRBV7-9	TRBJ1-2	TGTGCCAGCAGCGTGGGACAGGACTATGGCTACACCTTC	CASSVGQDYGYTF
TRBD1	.	TRBV4-3	TRBJ1-6	TGCGCCAGCAGCCCCGGGACAGGGAGAGATTCACCCCTCCACTTT	CASSPGTGRDSPLHF
TRBD1	.	TRBV30	TRBJ2-3	TGTGCCTGGAGTTACTTACAGGGGGCGAAAGATACGCAGTATTTT	CAWSYLQGAKDTQYF
.	.	TRBV19	TRBJ1-1	TGTGCCAGTAGTATAGTAGGCCAGGGTTTGCTGAACACTGAAGCTTTCTTT	CASSIVGQGLLNTEAFF
.	.	TRBV29-1	TRBJ2-7	TGCAGCGTTGTGTTTAGCCGCTCCTACGAGCAGTACTTC	CSVVFSRSYEQYF
TRBD2	.	TRBV10-3	TRBJ2-7	TGTGCCATCAGTGAGGGGGGGGGTCTCTACGAGCAGTACTTC	CAISEGGGLYEQYF
.	.	TRBV30	TRBJ2-5	TGTGCCTGGAGGAAGGGACGGGACCAAGAGACCCAGTACTTC	CAWRKGRDQETQYF
.	.	TRBV15	TRBJ1-1	TGTGCCACCAGCAGCCGGACGTTGAACACTGAAGCTTTCTTT	CATSSRTLNTEAFF
TRBD1	.	TRBV10-2	TRBJ1-5	TGCGCCAGCAGTGAGTCCAGACAGGGGGGTCAGCCCCAGCATTTT	CASSESRQGGQPQHF
.	.	TRBV5-4	TRBJ2-1	TGTGCCAGCAGATATCGGGACGGGAGCTCCTACAATGAGCAGTTCTTC	CASRYRDGSSYNEQFF
.	.	TRBV5-4	TRBJ1-2	TGTGCCAGCAGCTCGGACAGCCAATTTCGGATTTACTATGGCTACACCTTC	CASSSDSQFRIYYGYTF
.	once	TRBV7-9	TRBJ1-5	TGTGCCAGCAGCTTGGGCGGGTATCAGCCCCAGCATTTT	CASSLGGYQPQHF
.	.	TRBV30	TRBJ1-5	TGTGCCTGGAGTGTCCGACAGCTAAATCAGCCCCAGCATTTT	CAWSVRQLNQPQHF
TRBD2	.	TRBV7-2	TRBJ2-3	TGTGCCAGCAGCTTAGTGCAGCCGGCTAGCGGGGAGGCAGATACGCAGTATTTT	CASSLVQPASGEADTQYF
TRBD1	.	TRBV19	TRBJ1-5	TGTGCCAGTAGTTATACCGCCTCCGGGACAGGGGCATGGCAGCCCCAGCATTTT	CASSYTASGTGAWQPQHF
.	.	TRBV10-3	TRBJ2-2	TGTGCCATCAGTGGGCAGGACGGGGAGCTGTTTTTT	CAISGQDGELFF
TRBD2	.	TRBV7-2	TRBJ2-6	TGTGCCAGCAGCTGGGCGGGGGCTGGGGCCAACGTCCTGACTTTC	CASSWAGAGANVLTF
.	few	TRBV2	TRBJ1-6	TGTGCCAGCAGTCTGGGTAATTCACCCCTCCACTTT	CASSLGNSPLHF
.	.	TRBV25-1	TRBJ2-5	TGTGCCAGCAGTGAATATGGAGGGGGTAGTGAAGAGACCCAGTACTTC	CASSEYGGGSEETQYF
.	.	TRBV7-2	TRBJ2-1	TGTGCCAGCAGCCGGACTGACTCCTACAATGAGCAGTTCTTC	CASSRTDSYNEQFF
.	once	TRBV19	TRBJ2-3	TGTGCCAGTAGTATCAGAGAGGATACGCAGTATTTT	CASSIREDTQYF
.	.	TRBV6-1	TRBJ1-6	TGTGCCAGCAGTGAAGCGCTTCAAAAATCACCCCTCCACTTT	CASSEALQKSPLHF